The text below deals with one T cell receptor (beta chain). The data were taken from a study of T-cell memory formation after mild COVID-19. One entry per CDR3 protein, called by TCRdb with MiXCR from the 5' RACE reads. The table has some 270,000 distinct CDR3 sequences, approximately 15% seen once. The TCR comes from an adult woman who had mild COVID-19 (a few samples of this study predate the infection). Cell type and time point are not known. Input material: PBMCs or a T cell subset sorted from them (not recorded which).

CDR3 region: CASRKSGVRAYNEQFF. As DNA, the CDR3 is TGTGCCAGCAGAAAATCCGGTGTTCGGGCCTACAATGAGCAGTTCTTC. The chain uses TRBV11-2 and TRBJ2-1; D unresolved. The V and J ends lost 6 bases and 2 bases respectively, with 17 bases between them. This CDR3 region has 16 residues. Germline CDR1 reads SGHAT; CDR2 reads FQNNGV. The full variable domain, rest sourced from reference TRBV11-2 and TRBJ2-1, is EAGVAQSPRYKIIEKRQSVAFWCNPISGHATLYWYQQILGQGPKLLIQFQNNGVVDDSQLPKDRFSAERLKGVDSTLKIQPAKLEDSAVYLCASRKSGVRAYNEQFFGPGTRLTVL.